These T cell receptor beta chains were read from a single sample in a study of CDR3 diversity in severe acne. TCRdb re-called the PCR reads through MiXCR, storing one row per CDR3 protein. Seen here are 97,000 or so distinct CDR3 sequences, 51% observed once, and the top ten hold 9.5% to 15%. The sequencing sample was made of blood. The receptors come from a male donor with acne. Each CDR3 is given with its conserved first and last residue. A D gene is named only where the DNA matches it firmly. Clone size is not always given. Where it is, it says once, few, many or a class for expanded clones.

J: TRBJ2-2
size: many
D: -
V: TRBV24-1
CDR3: CATSDDRAGELFF
DNA: TGTGCCACCAGTGACGATCGCGCCGGGGAGCTGTTTTTT

J: TRBJ2-2
size: -
D: -
V: TRBV9
CDR3: CASSPQGGGGELFF
DNA: TGTGCCAGCAGCCCTCAAGGAGGGGGGGGGGAGCTGTTTTTT

J: TRBJ2-7
size: -
D: -
V: TRBV5-1
CDR3: CASSLAGVGAPDYEQYF
DNA: TGCGCCAGCAGCTTGGCAGGGGTGGGGGCACCGGACTACGAGCAGTACTTC

J: TRBJ1-2
size: many
D: -
V: TRBV28
CDR3: CASSGAGQPYGYTF
DNA: TGTGCCAGCAGTGGAGCGGGACAACCCTATGGCTACACCTTC

J: TRBJ2-1
size: -
D: TRBD2
V: TRBV20-1
CDR3: CSVALTSGPHEQFF
DNA: TGCAGTGTTGCCTTAACTAGCGGCCCCCATGAGCAGTTCTTC

J: TRBJ2-7
size: -
D: TRBD2
V: TRBV14
CDR3: CASSTLAGVSYEQYF
DNA: TGTGCCAGCAGCACACTAGCGGGAGTGAGCTACGAGCAGTACTTC

J: TRBJ2-7
size: -
D: -
V: TRBV10-2
CDR3: CASSSSGDEQYF
DNA: TGCGCCAGCAGTTCCTCCGGCGACGAGCAGTACTTC

J: TRBJ2-1
size: -
D: -
V: TRBV4-2
CDR3: CASSQDHLGSNEQFF
DNA: TGTGCCAGCAGCCAAGATCATTTAGGTTCGAATGAGCAGTTCTTC

J: TRBJ1-3
size: -
D: TRBD1
V: TRBV29-1
CDR3: CSARDRVRNTIYF
DNA: TGCAGCGCCCGTGACAGGGTGAGAAACACCATATATTTT

J: TRBJ2-5
size: -
D: TRBD1
V: TRBV7-3
CDR3: CASSLGTGGRETQYF
DNA: TGTGCCAGCAGCTTAGGGACAGGGGGCAGGGAGACCCAGTACTTC

J: TRBJ2-5
size: -
D: TRBD2
V: TRBV7-4
CDR3: CASSIRTVGTIETQYF
DNA: TGTGCCAGCAGCATCAGGACGGTGGGGACTATAGAGACCCAGTACTTC

J: TRBJ2-1
size: few
D: TRBD2
V: TRBV13
CDR3: CASSTGLAGTSEQFF
DNA: TGTGCCAGCAGCACGGGACTAGCGGGAACCTCTGAGCAGTTCTTC

J: TRBJ1-2
size: once
D: TRBD1
V: TRBV9
CDR3: CASSSDGTGEFGYTF
DNA: TGTGCCAGCAGCTCCGACGGGACAGGGGAGTTCGGCTACACCTTC

J: TRBJ2-7
size: few
D: TRBD2
V: TRBV4-2
CDR3: CASSQDSSSGSYEQYF
DNA: TGTGCCAGCAGCCAAGATTCGAGTAGCGGGAGCTACGAGCAGTACTTC

J: TRBJ2-7
size: -
D: TRBD1
V: TRBV11-2
CDR3: CASSPIGTGGFYEQYF
DNA: TGTGCCAGCAGCCCAATTGGGACAGGGGGCTTCTACGAGCAGTACTTC

J: TRBJ1-1
size: -
D: -
V: TRBV24-1
CDR3: CATSGRMNTEAFF
DNA: TGTGCCACGTCGGGCAGAATGAACACTGAAGCTTTCTTT

J: TRBJ1-3
size: -
D: -
V: TRBV4-3
CDR3: CASSFYICSARVPASGNTIYF
DNA: -

J: TRBJ2-2
size: medium-sized
D: -
V: TRBV2
CDR3: CATGEYVAGELFF
DNA: TGTGCCACAGGGGAGTATGTCGCCGGGGAGCTGTTTTTT

J: TRBJ1-6
size: -
D: -
V: TRBV7-8
CDR3: CASSYDHYNSPLHF
DNA: TGTGCCAGCAGCTACGATCACTATAATTCACCCCTCCACTTT

J: TRBJ1-1
size: -
D: -
V: TRBV19
CDR3: CASNNRGNTEAFF
DNA: TGTGCCAGTAATAATCGGGGCAACACTGAAGCTTTCTTT

J: TRBJ1-1
size: few
D: TRBD1
V: TRBV20-1
CDR3: CSATTGTANTEAFF
DNA: TGCAGTGCGACAACCGGGACAGCGAACACTGAAGCTTTCTTT

J: TRBJ1-1
size: -
D: TRBD1
V: TRBV2
CDR3: CASGTGVNTEAFF
DNA: TGTGCCAGCGGGACAGGGGTGAACACTGAAGCTTTCTTT

J: TRBJ2-7
size: -
D: -
V: TRBV28
CDR3: CASSFVLSYEQYF
DNA: TGTGCCAGCAGTTTTGTACTTTCCTACGAGCAGTACTTC

J: TRBJ1-6
size: -
D: TRBD1
V: TRBV7-2
CDR3: CASTLDRGLRGDSPLHF
DNA: TGTGCCAGCACCCTGGACAGGGGGCTTAGGGGAGATTCACCCCTCCACTTT

J: TRBJ1-1
size: -
D: TRBD1
V: TRBV6-5
CDR3: CASALGQGNTEAFF
DNA: TGTGCCAGCGCCTTGGGACAGGGGAACACTGAAGCTTTCTTT

J: TRBJ2-1
size: many
D: TRBD2
V: TRBV7-6
CDR3: CASSTGLAGDHNEQFF
DNA: TGTGCCAGCAGCACCGGACTAGCGGGAGATCACAATGAGCAGTTCTTC

J: TRBJ1-5
size: -
D: -
V: TRBV10-1
CDR3: CASSFDGSYNQPQHF
DNA: TGCGCCAGCAGTTTTGACGGGTCATACAATCAGCCCCAGCATTTT

J: TRBJ2-7
size: -
D: -
V: TRBV2
CDR3: CASKSYEQYF
DNA: TGTGCCAGCAAAAGCTACGAGCAGTACTTC

J: TRBJ1-4
size: many
D: TRBD1
V: TRBV15
CDR3: CATSRQTGGGKLFF
DNA: TGTGCCACCAGCAGACAGACAGGGGGCGGAAAACTGTTTTTT

J: TRBJ1-2
size: -
D: -
V: TRBV11-2
CDR3: CASSLGDGGYGYTF
DNA: TGTGCCAGCAGCTTAGGCGACGGTGGCTATGGCTACACCTTC